Given below is one T cell receptor (beta chain) in context. This sample was included in a study of blood T cell repertoires in COVID-19. In the study overall: Acute-phase and convalescent COVID-19 samples originated in the United States, Italy and Spain. T cells, B-cell-depleted T cells, or PBMCs provided the cDNA or gDNA that served as material.

Unmatched junction bases numbered 9, after V lost 4 bases and J lost 2 bases. Germline V gene data show CDR1 as MGHRA and CDR2 as YSYEKL. The CDR3 is 16 residues long. Per the original data handling: Estimation of nucleated cell counts relied on the amplification of reference gene primers. Some clones are missing from TCRdb's copy, which holds only in-frame ones; the method was immunoSEQ multiplex PCR. The DNA gave D and trimming, while V, J and clone size come from that table. The data show about 100,000 clones, approximately 85% seen once. V usage is TRBV4-1 and J usage is TRBJ2-7; TRBD1 matches at 9 bases. This sequence originates from a man aged 60 to 75 with acute or convalescent COVID-19. The sequencing sample was made of peripheral blood. The CDR3 nucleotides are TGCGCCAGCAGCCTAACGGACAGGGGATACCCCTACGAGCAGTACTTC. Amino acids: CASSLTDRGYPYEQYF.